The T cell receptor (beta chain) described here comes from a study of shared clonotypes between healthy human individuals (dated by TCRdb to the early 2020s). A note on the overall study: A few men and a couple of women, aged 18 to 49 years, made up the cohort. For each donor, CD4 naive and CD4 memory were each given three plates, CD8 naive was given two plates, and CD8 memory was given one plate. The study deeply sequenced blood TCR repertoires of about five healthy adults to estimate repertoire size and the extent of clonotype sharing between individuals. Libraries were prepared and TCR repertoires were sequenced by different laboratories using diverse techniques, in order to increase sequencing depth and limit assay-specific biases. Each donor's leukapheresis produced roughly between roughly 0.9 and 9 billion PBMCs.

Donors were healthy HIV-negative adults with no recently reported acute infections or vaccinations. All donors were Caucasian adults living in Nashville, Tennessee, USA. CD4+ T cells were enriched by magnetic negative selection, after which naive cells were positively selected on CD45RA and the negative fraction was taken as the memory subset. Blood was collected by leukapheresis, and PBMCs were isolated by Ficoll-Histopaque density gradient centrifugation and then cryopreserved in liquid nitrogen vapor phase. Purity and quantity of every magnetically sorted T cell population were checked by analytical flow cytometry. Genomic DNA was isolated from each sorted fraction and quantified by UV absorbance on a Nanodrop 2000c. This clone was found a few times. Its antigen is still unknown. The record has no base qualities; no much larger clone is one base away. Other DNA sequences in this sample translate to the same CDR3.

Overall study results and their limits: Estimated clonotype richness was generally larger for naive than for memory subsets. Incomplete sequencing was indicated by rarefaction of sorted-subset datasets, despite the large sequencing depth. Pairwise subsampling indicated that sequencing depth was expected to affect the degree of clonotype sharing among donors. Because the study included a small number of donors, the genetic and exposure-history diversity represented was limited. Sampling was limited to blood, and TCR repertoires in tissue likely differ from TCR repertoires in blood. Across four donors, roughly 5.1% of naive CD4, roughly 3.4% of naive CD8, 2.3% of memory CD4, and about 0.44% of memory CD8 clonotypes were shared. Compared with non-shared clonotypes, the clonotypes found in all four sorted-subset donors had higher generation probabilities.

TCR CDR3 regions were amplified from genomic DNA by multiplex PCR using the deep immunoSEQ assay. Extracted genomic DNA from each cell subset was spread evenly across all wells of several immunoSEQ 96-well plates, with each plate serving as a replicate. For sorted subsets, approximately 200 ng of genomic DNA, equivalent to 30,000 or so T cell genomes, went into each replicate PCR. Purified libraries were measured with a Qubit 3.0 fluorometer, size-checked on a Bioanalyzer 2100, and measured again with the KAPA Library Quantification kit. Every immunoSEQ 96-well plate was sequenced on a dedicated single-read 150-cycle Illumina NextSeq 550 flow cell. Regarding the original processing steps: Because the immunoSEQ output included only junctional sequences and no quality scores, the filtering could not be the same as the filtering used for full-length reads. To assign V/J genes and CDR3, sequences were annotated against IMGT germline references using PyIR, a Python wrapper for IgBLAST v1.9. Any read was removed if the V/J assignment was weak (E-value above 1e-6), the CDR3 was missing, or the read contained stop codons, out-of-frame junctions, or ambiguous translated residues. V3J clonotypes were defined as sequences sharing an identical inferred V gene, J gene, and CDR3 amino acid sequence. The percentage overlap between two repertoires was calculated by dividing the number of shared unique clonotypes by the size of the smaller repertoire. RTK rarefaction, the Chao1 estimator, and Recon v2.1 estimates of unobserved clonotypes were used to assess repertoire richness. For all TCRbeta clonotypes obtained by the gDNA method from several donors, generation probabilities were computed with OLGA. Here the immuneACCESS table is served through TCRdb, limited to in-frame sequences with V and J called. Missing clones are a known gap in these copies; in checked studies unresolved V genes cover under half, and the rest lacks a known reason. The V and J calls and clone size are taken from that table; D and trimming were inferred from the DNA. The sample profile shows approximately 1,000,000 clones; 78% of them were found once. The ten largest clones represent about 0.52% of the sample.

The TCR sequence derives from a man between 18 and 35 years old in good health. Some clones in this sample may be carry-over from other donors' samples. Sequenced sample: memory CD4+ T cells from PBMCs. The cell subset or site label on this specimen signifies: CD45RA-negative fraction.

The CDR3 region: CSAQSYEQYF. Here is the DNA: TGCAGTGCGCAGAGCTACGAGCAGTACTTC. The chain is made from TRBV20-1 and TRBJ2-7, with the identity of the D gene unclear. The CDR1 and CDR2 encoded by the germline V gene (reference sequence) are DFQATT and SNEGSKA. Inclusive of the bounding cysteine and phenylalanine, the CDR3 is 10 residues long. Only the CDR3 DNA is retained, 30 bases long and in frame from the first base. V drops 6 bases and J drops 3 bases, leaving 6 bases in between.